These T cell receptor beta chains were read from a single sample in a study of T cells after yellow fever vaccination. TCRdb re-called the 5' RACE reads with MiXCR, one entry per CDR3 protein. The table lists 250,000 to 400,000 distinct CDR3 sequences, about 4.5% of them singletons, with 19% in the top ten. The specimen was PBMCs, collected 15 days after the yellow fever booster vaccination. These receptors all stem from a man younger than 35 who received the YFV17D yellow fever vaccine. Both conserved end residues are part of each CDR3. The D gene is left open where the match is weak. Where a row states a size, it is once, few, many or the class of an expanded clone; other rows omit it.

>TRBJ2-3|TRBV15|few|-
TGTGCCACCAGCGCAAACAGGGTGGGGGATACGCAGTATTTT
CATSANRVGDTQYF
>TRBJ1-5|TRBV13|-|-
TGTGCCAGCAGCCGCCGGGACACCGAGGGCAATCAGCCCCAGCATTTT
CASSRRDTEGNQPQHF
>TRBJ1-2|TRBV5-5|many|TRBD1
TGTGCCAGCAGCTATTCCGGGACAGGGGACCTTAACTATGGCTACACCTTC
CASSYSGTGDLNYGYTF
>TRBJ2-6|TRBV7-3|-|TRBD1
TGTGCCAGCAGCTCCCGACAGGGGGCCGGGGCCAACGTCCTGACTTTC
CASSSRQGAGANVLTF
>TRBJ1-2|TRBV7-2|-|-
TGTGCCAGCAGCTTTGTGAGCACAACTAACTATGGCTACACCTTC
CASSFVSTTNYGYTF
>TRBJ1-2|TRBV11-2|few|TRBD1
TGTGCCAGCAGCTCGGGACAGGGGGCCGGCTACACCTTC
CASSSGQGAGYTF
>TRBJ2-2|TRBV19|-|-
TGTGCCACTACGCCGAGGGTTTCGACCGGGGAGCTGTTTTTT
CATTPRVSTGELFF
>TRBJ1-2|TRBV29-1|few|-
TGCAGCGTTGACAGAGGGGTAGCAGGGGAATCTGGCTACACCTTC
CSVDRGVAGESGYTF
>TRBJ2-5|TRBV18|few|TRBD1
TGTGCCAGCTCACCACTTGACAGGGCAATTGAGACCCAGTACTTC
CASSPLDRAIETQYF
>TRBJ1-5|TRBV15|-|-
TGTGCCACCGGGGGAAACAATCAGCCCCAGCATTTT
CATGGNNQPQHF
>TRBJ2-7|TRBV7-9|-|-
TGTGCCAGCAGCTTAGATCGGTCGGGCAGTTCCGAATACTTC
CASSLDRSGSSEYF
>TRBJ1-1|TRBV6-5|few|-
TGTGCCAGCATCACCGGATTCGGGCGAATCACTGAAGCTTTCTTT
CASITGFGRITEAFF
>TRBJ1-5|TRBV19|-|-
TGTGCCAGTAGTATAACCGGGACGGCAGGGCAGCCCCAGCATTTT
CASSITGTAGQPQHF
>TRBJ2-3|TRBV27|many|-
TGTGCCAGCAGTTTATCTTGGCGGGGAGACACAGATACGCAGTATTTT
CASSLSWRGDTDTQYF
>TRBJ2-5|TRBV29-1|few|-
TGCAGCGGGGGACATAAAGAGACCCAGTACTTC
CSGGHKETQYF
>TRBJ2-5|TRBV12-3/TRBV12-4|many|-
TGTGCCAGCAGTCCCAGGGGAGAGACCCAGTACTTC
CASSPRGETQYF
>TRBJ2-1|TRBV4-3|few|-
TGCGCCAGCAGCCAAGATAGGGGGGGAGAGCAGTTCTTC
CASSQDRGGEQFF
>TRBJ2-1|TRBV4-3|many|-
TGCGCCAGCAGCCAAGATAGGATAAGGGGCTCCTACAATGAGCAGTTCTTC
CASSQDRIRGSYNEQFF
>TRBJ2-3|TRBV20-1|many|-
TGCAGTGCTCCCGGTTCGGGGCGGACGTTAACGCCGCAGTATTTT
CSAPGSGRTLTPQYF
>TRBJ2-5|TRBV20-1|many|-
TGCAGTGCCATTAGAGTGGGGGATCAAGAGACCCAGTACTTC
CSAIRVGDQETQYF
>TRBJ1-5|TRBV7-2|many|-
TGTGCCAGCAGCTTCAGGGGAGGCGATCAGCCCCAGCATTTT
CASSFRGGDQPQHF
>TRBJ2-1|TRBV5-1|many|-
TGCGCCAGCAGCTTGGATCTCGGACTACACAATGAGCAGTTCTTC
CASSLDLGLHNEQFF
>TRBJ1-1|TRBV7-9|many|-
TGTGCCAGCAGCCGAAGGGGCGACACTGAAGCTTTCTTT
CASSRRGDTEAFF
>TRBJ1-4|TRBV11-2|-|TRBD1
TGTGCCAGCAGCTTTGGACAGGGAACTAATGAAAAACTGTTTTTT
CASSFGQGTNEKLFF
>TRBJ1-1|TRBV7-2|many|-
TGTGCCAGCAGCTTACTTTCCGGGGACACTGAAGCTTTCTTT
CASSLLSGDTEAFF
>TRBJ2-7|TRBV4-1|few|-
TGCGCCAGCGCCGAAAGAGACAGCTACGAGCAGTACTTC
CASAERDSYEQYF
>TRBJ2-5|TRBV9|many|TRBD1
TGTGCCAGCAGCGTAGCTCCGGACAGGGGAGCCGAGACCCAGTACTTC
CASSVAPDRGAETQYF
>TRBJ1-2|TRBV29-1|many|-
TGCAGCGTCCAAGACAGGCACCATCGAGATGGCTACACCTTC
CSVQDRHHRDGYTF
>TRBJ1-1|TRBV20-1|many|TRBD1
TGCAGTGCCAACCGACAGGGATACACTGAAGCTTTCTTT
CSANRQGYTEAFF
>TRBJ2-3|TRBV29-1|few|-
TGCAGCGTCTCCAGGGGCACAGATACGCAGTATTTT
CSVSRGTDTQYF
>TRBJ2-3|TRBV20-1|few|-
TGCAGTGTCCCGGCGCGCAGGGAAGGGGATACGCAGTATTTT
CSVPARREGDTQYF
>TRBJ1-1|TRBV6-5|-|TRBD1
TGTGCCAGCAGATCCGGGACAGTGAACACTGAAGCTTTCTTT
CASRSGTVNTEAFF
>TRBJ2-2|TRBV30|many|-
TGTGCCTGGGACCTTACCGGGGAGCTGTTTTTT
CAWDLTGELFF
>TRBJ2-1|TRBV20-1|few|TRBD2
TGCAGTGCTAGAGTTAGCGGGGACTCCTACAATGAGCAGTTCTTC
CSARVSGDSYNEQFF
>TRBJ2-5|TRBV12-3/TRBV12-4|few|TRBD1
TGTGCCAGCAGCTGGGACAGTCAGACCCAGTACTTC
CASSWDSQTQYF
>TRBJ2-1|TRBV6-5|few|TRBD1
TGTGCCAGCAGTTACGCATCCGGGACAGGGGAGTTCTTC
CASSYASGTGEFF
>TRBJ2-4|TRBV15|many|-
TGTGCCACCAGCAGAGAAGGGGTTCCCAAAAACATTCAGTACTTC
CATSREGVPKNIQYF
>TRBJ2-3|TRBV7-6|many|-
TGTGCCAGCAGCTTCGATTCCGGGCCCCGCCATTATACGCAGTATTTT
CASSFDSGPRHYTQYF
>TRBJ1-1|TRBV12-3/TRBV12-4|many|-
TGTGCCAGCAGTTTGTGGGGCCTGAACACTGAAGCTTTCTTT
CASSLWGLNTEAFF
>TRBJ2-3|TRBV19|many|TRBD2
TGTGCCAGTACCCTACTAGCGGGAGGCACAGATACGCAGTATTTT
CASTLLAGGTDTQYF
>TRBJ2-5|TRBV20-1|few|-
TGCAGTGCTAGATTCGGTCGGACCTTTGGACTCCAAGAGACCCAGTACTTC
CSARFGRTFGLQETQYF
>TRBJ2-1|TRBV12-3/TRBV12-4|many|-
TGTGCCAGCAGTTTTGGGGTAGCACTCAATGAGCAGTTCTTC
CASSFGVALNEQFF
>TRBJ1-4|TRBV10-3|few|TRBD1
TGTGCCATCAGTGAGGGGGACAGGGGATATGAAAAACTGTTTTTT
CAISEGDRGYEKLFF
>TRBJ2-1|TRBV11-2|many|TRBD2
TGTGCCAGCAGCTTAGCCACCGGGACTAGTGAGTTCTTC
CASSLATGTSEFF
>TRBJ1-1|TRBV9|few|-
TGTGCCAGCAGCACTTCAGGGACCTTGAACACTGAAGCTTTCTTT
CASSTSGTLNTEAFF
>TRBJ1-1|TRBV12-3/TRBV12-4|-|-
TGTGCCAGCAGACAACAGAGCATGAACACTGAAGCTTTCTTT
CASRQQSMNTEAFF